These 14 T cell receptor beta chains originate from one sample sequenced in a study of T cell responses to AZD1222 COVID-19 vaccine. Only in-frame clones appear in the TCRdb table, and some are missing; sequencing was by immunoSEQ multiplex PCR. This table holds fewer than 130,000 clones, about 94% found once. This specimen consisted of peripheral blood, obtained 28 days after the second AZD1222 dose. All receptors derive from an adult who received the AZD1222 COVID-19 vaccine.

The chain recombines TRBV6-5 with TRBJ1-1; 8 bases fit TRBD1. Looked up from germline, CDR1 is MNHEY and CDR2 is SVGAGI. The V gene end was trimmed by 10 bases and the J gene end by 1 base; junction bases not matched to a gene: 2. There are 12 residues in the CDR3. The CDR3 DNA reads TGTGCCACCAGGGGGCAGAACACTGAAGCTTTCTTT. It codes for CATRGQNTEAFF.

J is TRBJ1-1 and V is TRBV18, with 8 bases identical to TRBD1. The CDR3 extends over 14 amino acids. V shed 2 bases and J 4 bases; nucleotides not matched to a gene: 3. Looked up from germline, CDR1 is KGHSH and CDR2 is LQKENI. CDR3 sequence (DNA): TGTGCCAGCTCACCAACAGGGGGAGGCACTGAAGCTTTCTTT. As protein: CASSPTGGGTEAFF.

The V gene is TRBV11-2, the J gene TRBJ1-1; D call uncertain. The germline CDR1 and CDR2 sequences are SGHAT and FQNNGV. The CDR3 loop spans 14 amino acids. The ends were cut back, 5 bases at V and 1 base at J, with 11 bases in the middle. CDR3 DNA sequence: TGTGCCAGCAGCCCGAGGGCGACGAACACTGAAGCTTTCTTT. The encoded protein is CASSPRATNTEAFF.

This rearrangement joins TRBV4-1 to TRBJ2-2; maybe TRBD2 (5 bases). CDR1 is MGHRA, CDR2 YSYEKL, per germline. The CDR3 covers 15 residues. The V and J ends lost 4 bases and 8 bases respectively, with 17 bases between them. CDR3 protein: CASSLTHAGGGELFF. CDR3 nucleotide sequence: TGCGCCAGCAGCCTCACCCACGCCGGCGGGGGGGAGCTGTTTTTT.

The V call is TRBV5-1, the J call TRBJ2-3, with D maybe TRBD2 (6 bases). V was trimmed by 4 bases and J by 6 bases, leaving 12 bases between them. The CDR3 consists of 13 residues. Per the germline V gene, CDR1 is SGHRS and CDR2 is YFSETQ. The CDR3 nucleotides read TGCGCCAGCAGCCTCCGTCGGGGGGATACGCAGTATTTT. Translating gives CASSLRRGDTQYF.

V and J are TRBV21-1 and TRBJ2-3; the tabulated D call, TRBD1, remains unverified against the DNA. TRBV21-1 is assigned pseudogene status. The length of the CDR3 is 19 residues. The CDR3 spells CASSRGDRVKGPRRDTQYF. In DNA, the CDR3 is TGTGCCAGCAGTCGTGGGGACAGGGTTAAAGGTCCTAGACGGGATACGCAGTATTTT.

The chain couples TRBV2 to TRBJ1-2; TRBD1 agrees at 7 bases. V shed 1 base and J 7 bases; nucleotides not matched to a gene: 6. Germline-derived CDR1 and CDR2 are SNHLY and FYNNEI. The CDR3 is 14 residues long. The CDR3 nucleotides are TGTGCCAGCAGTGAAGGGAGGGGGACAGCTGGCTACACCTTC. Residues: CASSEGRGTAGYTF.

The CDR3 DNA follows: TGTGCCAGCAGTACCACGGGAGTCAGGTCCTACGAGCAGTACTTC. It translates to CASSTTGVRSYEQYF. This chain links TRBV6-5 with TRBJ2-7, with D perhaps matching TRBD2 (6 bases). Germline CDR1 reads MNHEY; CDR2 reads SVGAGI. V shed 5 bases and J shed 1 base, with 15 bases lying between them. This CDR3 has 15 residues.

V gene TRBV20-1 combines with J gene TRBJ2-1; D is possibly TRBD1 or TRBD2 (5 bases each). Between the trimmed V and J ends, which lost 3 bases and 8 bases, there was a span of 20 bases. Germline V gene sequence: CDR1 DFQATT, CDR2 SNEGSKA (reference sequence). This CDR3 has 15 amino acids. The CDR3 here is CSASKPSSRGDEQFF. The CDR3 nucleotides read TGCAGTGCTAGTAAACCGAGTTCCCGAGGGGATGAGCAGTTCTTC.

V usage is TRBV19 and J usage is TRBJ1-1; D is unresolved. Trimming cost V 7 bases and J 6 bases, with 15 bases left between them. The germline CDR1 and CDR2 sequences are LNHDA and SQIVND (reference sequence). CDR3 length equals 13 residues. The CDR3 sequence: CASKRTSTAEAFF. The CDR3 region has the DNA TGTGCCAGTAAACGGACGTCGACGGCTGAAGCTTTCTTT.

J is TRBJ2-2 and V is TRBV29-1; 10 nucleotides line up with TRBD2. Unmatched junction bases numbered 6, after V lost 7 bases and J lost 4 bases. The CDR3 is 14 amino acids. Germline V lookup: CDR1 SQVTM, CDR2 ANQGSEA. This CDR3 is CSAVAGGFTGELFF. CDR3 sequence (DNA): TGCAGCGCTGTAGCGGGGGGTTTCACCGGGGAGCTGTTTTTT.

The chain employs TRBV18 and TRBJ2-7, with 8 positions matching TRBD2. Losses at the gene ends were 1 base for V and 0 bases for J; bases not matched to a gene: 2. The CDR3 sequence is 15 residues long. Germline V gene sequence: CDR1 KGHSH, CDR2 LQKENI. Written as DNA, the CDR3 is TGTGCCAGCTCACCACTAGCGGGGTCCTCCTACGAGCAGTACTTC. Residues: CASSPLAGSSYEQYF.

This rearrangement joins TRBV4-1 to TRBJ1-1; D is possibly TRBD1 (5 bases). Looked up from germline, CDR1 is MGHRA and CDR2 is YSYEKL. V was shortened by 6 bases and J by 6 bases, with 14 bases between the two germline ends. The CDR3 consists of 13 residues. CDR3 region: CASRAAGTPEAFF. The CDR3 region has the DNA TGCGCCAGCAGGGCCGCAGGGACCCCTGAAGCTTTCTTT.

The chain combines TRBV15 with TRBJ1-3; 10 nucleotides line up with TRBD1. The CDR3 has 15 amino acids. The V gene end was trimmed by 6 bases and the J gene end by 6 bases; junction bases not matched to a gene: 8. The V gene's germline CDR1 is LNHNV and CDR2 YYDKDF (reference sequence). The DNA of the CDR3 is TGTGCCACCAGTACGACAGGGGGCGGCGAAAACACCATATATTTT. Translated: CATSTTGGGENTIYF.